One sample yielded the 9 T cell receptor beta chains listed below, sequenced in a study of blood T cell repertoires in COVID-19. Sequenced by immunoSEQ multiplex PCR; TCRdb stores in-frame clones only, minus some. The sample lists roughly 190,000 clones; about 86% were seen once. The sequenced sample was peripheral blood. Source of these receptors: a woman older than 75 in a cohort sampled during active or convalescent COVID-19.

This clone appeared a single time. V is TRBV7-9 and J is TRBJ1-2, with 9 positions matching TRBD1. Germline V gene data show CDR1 as SEHNR and CDR2 as FQNEAQ (reference sequence). CDR3 length: 15 residues. Germline trimming cut 5 bases from V and 3 bases from J; bases unmatched to any gene: 7. The CDR3 here is CASSHRDRVYYGYTF. The CDR3 DNA sequence: TGTGCCAGCAGCCACCGGGACAGGGTCTACTATGGCTACACCTTC. Based on the CDR3 plus reference TRBV7-9 and TRBJ1-2, the full variable domain is DTGVSQNPRHKITKRGQNVTFRCDPISEHNRLYWYRQTLGQGPEFLTYFQNEAQLEKSRLLSDRFSAERPKGSFSTLEIQRTEQGDSAMYLCASSHRDRVYYGYTFGSGTRLTVV.

This sequence joins TRBV24-1 and TRBJ1-2; no clear D. The germline V gene has CDR1 KGHDR and CDR2 SFDVKD. The length of the CDR3 is 14 residues. V lost 5 bases, J lost 1 base, and 10 bases lay in between. As DNA, the CDR3 is TGTGCCACCAGTGGTCGGTTTTTTAACTATGGCTACACCTTC. This sequence encodes CATSGRFFNYGYTF.

The V gene is TRBV9, the J gene TRBJ2-1; 7 bases match TRBD1. CDR3 size: 15 residues. V was clipped by 2 bases and J by 0 bases; unmatched bases: 2. Germline assignment: CDR1 SGDLS and CDR2 YYNGEE. CDR3 protein: CASSVGQYSYNEQFF. The CDR3, as DNA: TGTGCCAGCAGCGTGGGACAGTACTCCTACAATGAGCAGTTCTTC.

The chain has TRBV30 and TRBJ1-1, with 7 bases lining up with TRBD1. CDR3 size: 13 residues. The germline gives CDR1 GTSNPN, CDR2 SVGIG (reference sequence). The V segment lost 8 bases and the J segment 5 bases; nucleotides outside the gene matches: 11. The CDR3 spells CAGHRGGGTEAFF. DNA for the CDR3: TGTGCCGGTCACAGGGGTGGGGGGACTGAAGCTTTCTTT.

This clone was seen just once. The V gene is TRBV30, the J gene TRBJ2-7; the match to TRBD2 covers 7 bases. The V and J ends lost 0 bases and 7 bases, in that order; junction bases with no gene match: 6. The CDR3 is made up of 13 amino acids. Germline CDR1 is GTSNPN and CDR2 is SVGIG (reference sequence). As DNA, the CDR3 is TGTGCCTGGAGTGTACTCGTGGGGGGGGAGCAGTACGTC. This sequence encodes CAWSVLVGGEQYV.

The chain joins TRBV29-1 to TRBJ1-5; 8 positions match TRBD1. Germline trimming cut 6 bases from V and 7 bases from J; bases unmatched to any gene: 8. Germline lookup yields CDR1 SQVTM and CDR2 ANQGSEA. The CDR3 is 13 amino acids. This chain's CDR3 is CSVTDRGSQPQHF. CDR3 in DNA: TGCAGCGTGACCGACAGGGGATCGCAGCCCCAGCATTTT.

The chain joins TRBV6-5 to TRBJ2-7, with D possibly being TRBD2 (7 bases). Trimming left V 2 bases short and J 7 bases short, with 15 bases between. This CDR3 contains 14 residues. In germline, CDR1 is MNHEY, CDR2 SVGAGI. CDR3 nucleotide sequence: TGTGCCAGCAGTTACAGCGCGGGGGCGGAGGAGCAGTACGTC. This codes for CASSYSAGAEEQYV.

This chain uses TRBV2 with TRBJ1-2; 9 bases agree with TRBD1. Germline-derived CDR1 and CDR2 are SNHLY and FYNNEI. J gave up 6 bases and V 7 bases, and 9 bases lay outside the gene matches. This CDR3 spans 14 amino acids. CDR3 sequence: CASTLSQGAHGYTF. The CDR3 DNA follows: TGTGCCAGCACTCTATCACAGGGGGCGCATGGCTACACCTTC.

The chain links TRBV5-1 to TRBJ1-1; no definite D call. This CDR3 comprises 13 residues. The V end was cut by 0 bases, the J end by 3 bases, with 6 bases between. Germline lookup yields CDR1 SGHRS and CDR2 YFSETQ. The CDR3 spells CASSLGRDTEAFF. CDR3 DNA: TGCGCCAGCAGCTTGGGCCGGGACACTGAAGCTTTCTTT.